The clone carrying this TCR beta chain is deemed medium-sized. Its antigen is undetermined. The data are from a study of tumor and adjacent non-tumor tissue in lung cancer. Study information: Stage I to III disease affected approximately 11 men and 5 women aged roughly 30 to 80. Each sample yielded roughly 4.2 million productive TCRbeta reads on average. Study conclusions and caveats: Tumor tissue had significantly higher TCR diversity than normal lung. Tumor repertoires had a smaller top 100 clone share than normal lung.

The germline gives CDR1 SGHAT, CDR2 FQNNGV. The CDR3 is 15 residues long. The germline V and J ends were trimmed by 0 bases and 4 bases, with 12 bases remaining between them. Three rounds of nested PCR, following a modified ARM-PCR protocol, produced the TCRbeta library. TCRdb analysed the multiplex PCR reads with MiXCR anew, one entry per CDR3 protein. The sample gives roughly 200,000 distinct CDR3 sequences, about 76% of which show up once; about 25% is in the top ten. No cell sorting was done before RNA was extracted from the tissue. Sequencing was done on a sample of lung tumor tissue. The source of this sequence is a man aged 60 to 75 with non-small cell lung cancer. This sequence joins TRBV11-2 and TRBJ1-1; no definite D call. CDR3 protein: CASSLEISGLTEAFF. In DNA form, the CDR3 reads TGTGCCAGCAGCTTAGAAATCAGTGGACTCACTGAAGCTTTCTTT.